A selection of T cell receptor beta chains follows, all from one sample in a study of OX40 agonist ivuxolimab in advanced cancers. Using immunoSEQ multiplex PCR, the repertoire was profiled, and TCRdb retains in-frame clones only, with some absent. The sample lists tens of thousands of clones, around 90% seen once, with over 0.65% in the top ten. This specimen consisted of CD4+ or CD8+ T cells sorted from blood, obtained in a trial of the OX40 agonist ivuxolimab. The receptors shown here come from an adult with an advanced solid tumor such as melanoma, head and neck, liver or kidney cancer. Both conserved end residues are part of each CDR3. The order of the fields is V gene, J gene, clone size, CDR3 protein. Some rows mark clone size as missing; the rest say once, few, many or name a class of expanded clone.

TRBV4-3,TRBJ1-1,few,CASSQDIGETEAFF
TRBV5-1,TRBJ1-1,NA,CASSSGSVTGPEAFF
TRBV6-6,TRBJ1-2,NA,CASSSPDGRGNYGYTF
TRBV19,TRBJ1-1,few,CASSLGRDAEAFF
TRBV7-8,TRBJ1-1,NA,CASSLGRGEAFF
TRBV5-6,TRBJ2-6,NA,CASSLDRADVLTF
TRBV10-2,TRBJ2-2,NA,CASRRIAELGPGELFF
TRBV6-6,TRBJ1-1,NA,CASSYAGQGGNTEAFF
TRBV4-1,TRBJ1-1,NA,CASSLEGNTEAFF
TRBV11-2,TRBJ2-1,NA,CASSLTSGGYEGNEQFF
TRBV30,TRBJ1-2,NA,CAWSPADRNYGYTF
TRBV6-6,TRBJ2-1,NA,CASSYSRGVNEQFF
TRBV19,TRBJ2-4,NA,CASSRAGRRDRNIQYF
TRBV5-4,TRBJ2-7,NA,CASSLGGTSGSYEQYF
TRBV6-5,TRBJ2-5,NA,CASTTGFSETQYF
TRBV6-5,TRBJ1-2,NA,CASRDRGRTNYGYTF
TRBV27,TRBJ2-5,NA,CASGGYQETQYF
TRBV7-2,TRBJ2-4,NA,CASSLLSAGGPGKNIQYF
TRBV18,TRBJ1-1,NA,CASSETRNTEAFF
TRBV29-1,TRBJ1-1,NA,CSVTTGGNTEAFF
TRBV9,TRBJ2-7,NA,CASSLRGSYEQYF
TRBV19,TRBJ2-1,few,CASSPWAVNEQFF
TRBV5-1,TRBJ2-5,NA,CASSLGGGKETQYF
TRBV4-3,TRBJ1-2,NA,CASSQEGGYGYTF
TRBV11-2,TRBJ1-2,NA,CASSLGTNYGYTF
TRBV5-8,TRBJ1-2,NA,CASSLGSGGVNYGYTF
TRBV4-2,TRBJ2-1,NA,CASSQVSGDYNEQFF
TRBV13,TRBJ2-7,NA,CASSLRQGTYEQYF
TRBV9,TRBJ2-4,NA,CASQRGSPSLGNIQYF
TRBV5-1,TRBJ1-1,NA,CASSFGTLNTEAFF
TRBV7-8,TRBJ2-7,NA,CASRRTGTRGDEQYF
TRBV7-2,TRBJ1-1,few,CASRTGTNTEAFF
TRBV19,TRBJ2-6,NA,CASSRWPSSGANVLTF
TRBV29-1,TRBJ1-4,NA,CSVGLNEKLFF
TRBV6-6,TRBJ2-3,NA,CASMGSEGIRLNTQYF
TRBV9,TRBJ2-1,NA,CASSVGSHNEQFF
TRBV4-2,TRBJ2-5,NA,CASSLGELAGAYQETQYF
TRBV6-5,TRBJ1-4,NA,CASSPNGIAEKLFF
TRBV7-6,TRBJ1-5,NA,CASSGGPNQPQHF
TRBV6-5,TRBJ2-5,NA,CASSYGTVKETQYF
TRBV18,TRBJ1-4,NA,CASSKGFGEKLFF
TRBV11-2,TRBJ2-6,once,CASSSITTSGANVLTF
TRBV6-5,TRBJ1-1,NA,CASSDRGRDTEAFF
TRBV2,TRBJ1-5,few,CASSEQSYQPQHF
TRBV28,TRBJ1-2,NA,CASSLRGRGYGYTF
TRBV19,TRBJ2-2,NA,CASSSAPGTGVHTGELFF
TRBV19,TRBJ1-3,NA,CASSITFGLPENTIYF
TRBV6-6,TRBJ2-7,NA,CASSLQGYF
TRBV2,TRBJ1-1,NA,CASSERGLYTEAFF
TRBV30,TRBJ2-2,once,CAWSRLAMNTGELFF
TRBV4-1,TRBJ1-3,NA,CASSQDTQRNTIYF
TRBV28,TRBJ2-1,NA,CASNRNLAGVLEQFF
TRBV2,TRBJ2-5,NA,CASTVGGTQYF
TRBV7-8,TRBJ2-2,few,CASSFFASGGAANTGELFF